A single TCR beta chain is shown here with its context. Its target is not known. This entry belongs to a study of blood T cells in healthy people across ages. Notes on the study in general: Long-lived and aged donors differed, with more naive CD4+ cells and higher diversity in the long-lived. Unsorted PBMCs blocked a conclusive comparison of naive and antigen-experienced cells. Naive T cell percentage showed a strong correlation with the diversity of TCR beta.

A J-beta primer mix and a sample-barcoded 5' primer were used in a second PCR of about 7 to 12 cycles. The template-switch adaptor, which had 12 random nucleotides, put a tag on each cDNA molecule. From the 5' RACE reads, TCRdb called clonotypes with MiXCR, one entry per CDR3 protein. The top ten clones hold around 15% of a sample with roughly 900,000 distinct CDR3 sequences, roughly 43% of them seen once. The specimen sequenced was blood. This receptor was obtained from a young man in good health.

The DNA of the CDR3 is TGTGCCAGCAGCTTAGTGGGGACAGGGCGCTACGAGCAGTACTTC. Translation: CASSLVGTGRYEQYF. This rearrangement joins TRBV7-9 to TRBJ2-7, with 9 bases lining up with TRBD1. This CDR3 region has 15 residues. The V and J ends lost 1 base and 3 bases, in that order; junction bases with no gene match: 4. CDR1 is SEHNR and CDR2 is FQNEAQ in the germline V gene (reference sequence).